Listed here are 17 T cell receptor beta chains from one sample, sequenced in a study of OX40 agonist ivuxolimab in advanced cancers. Measured with immunoSEQ multiplex PCR; TCRdb has only the in-frame clones, and not every one. The sample holds about 86,000 clones; roughly nine tenths are singletons and the top ten take about 9%. The specimen comprised CD4+ or CD8+ T cells sorted from blood, sampled in a trial of the OX40 agonist ivuxolimab. Receptors were obtained from an adult with an advanced solid tumor such as melanoma, head and neck, liver or kidney cancer.

The gene calls are TRBV10-3 and TRBJ1-5, with 10 bases matching TRBD1. The CDR3 is made up of 15 amino acids. Unmatched junction bases numbered 4, after V lost 7 bases and J lost 1 base. CDR1 and CDR2 (germline): ENHRY, SYGVKD. The CDR3, as DNA: TGTGCCATCAAGGGGACAGGGGACAGCAATCAGCCCCAGCATTTT. This translates into CAIKGTGDSNQPQHF.

This chain links TRBV12-5 with TRBJ2-7; 8 positions agree with TRBD1. Per the germline V gene, CDR1 is LGHNT and CDR2 is FRNRAP. The V and J ends lost 4 bases and 3 bases, in that order; junction bases with no gene match: 11. This CDR3 contains 16 residues. The CDR3 here is CASGSTDRGGGYEQYF. CDR3 in DNA: TGTGCTAGTGGTTCCACCGACAGGGGCGGCGGCTACGAGCAGTACTTC.

The chain joins TRBV7-3 to TRBJ1-2; D possibly corresponds to TRBD1 (6 bases). CDR3 length: 14 amino acids. The V gene's germline CDR1 is SGHTA and CDR2 FQGTGA. Trimming removed 4 bases at V and 8 bases at J, with 17 bases between. CDR3 in amino acids: CASSSQGGGGGYTF. CDR3 bases: TGTGCCAGCAGCTCACAAGGTGGGGGCGGCGGCTACACCTTC.

V and J are TRBV10-1 and TRBJ2-5; perhaps TRBD1 as D (6 bases). The CDR3 spans 16 residues. V shed 0 bases and J shed 5 bases, with 16 bases lying between them. Germline assignment: CDR1 WNHNN and CDR2 SYGVQD (reference sequence). The DNA of the CDR3 is TGCGCCAGCAGTGAGTCAGGGGGAGTTGGGCGTGAGACCCAGTACTTC. Its translation: CASSESGGVGRETQYF.

The chain employs TRBV19 and TRBJ1-5; D unclear. CDR1 and CDR2 from the germline V gene are LNHDA and SQIVND (reference sequence). The germline V and J ends were trimmed by 4 bases and 1 base, with 11 bases remaining between them. This CDR3 contains 15 residues. CDR3 loop: CASSKEGTSNQPQHF. The CDR3, as DNA: TGTGCCAGTAGTAAGGAAGGAACAAGCAATCAGCCCCAGCATTTT.

V usage is TRBV5-1 and J usage is TRBJ1-1; TRBD1 matches at 10 bases. This CDR3 comprises 15 residues. V lost 5 bases and J lost 1; bases outside the gene matches: 5. Germline-derived CDR1 and CDR2 are SGHRS and YFSETQ. The DNA of the CDR3 is TGCGCCAGCAGGGGGGGACAGGGGCCGAACACTGAAGCTTTCTTT. Translating gives CASRGGQGPNTEAFF.

In its sample, this clone ranks as medium-sized (0.01 to 0.1%). This chain uses TRBV6-5 with TRBJ2-7; D possibly corresponds to TRBD2 (5 bases). V was shortened by 4 bases and J by 5 bases, with 9 bases between the two germline ends. Germline values: CDR1 MNHEY, CDR2 SVGAGI. The CDR3 covers 12 residues. The CDR3 nucleotides are TGTGCCAGCAGTTTCTCGGGAAACGAGCAGTACTTC. This encodes CASSFSGNEQYF.

This chain links TRBV29-1 with TRBJ1-2; 9 bases match TRBD1. The junction had 16 bases not matched to a gene; V was cut back by 6 bases and J by 8 bases. The CDR3 runs to 15 residues. CDR1 SQVTM and CDR2 ANQGSEA come from the germline V gene. CDR3 nucleotide sequence: TGCAGCGTCCAGGGGACAGGGAGTGTTACAGGCGGCTACACCTTC. Its translation is CSVQGTGSVTGGYTF.

V is TRBV6-6 and J is TRBJ2-7; 9 positions match TRBD2. Germline V gene lookup returns CDR1 MNHNY and CDR2 SVGAGI (reference sequence). The CDR3 has 16 amino acids. J was trimmed by 3 bases and V by 2 bases; bases with no gene match: 8. This chain's CDR3 is CASSYDKTSGDYEQYF. The CDR3 region has the DNA TGTGCCAGCAGTTACGACAAGACTAGCGGAGACTACGAGCAGTACTTC.

The chain joins TRBV9 to TRBJ2-2; D ambiguous. Trimming left V 0 bases short and J 8 bases short, with 14 bases between. The CDR3 sequence is 15 residues long. Germline CDR1 is SGDLS and CDR2 is YYNGEE. The CDR3 DNA follows: TGTGCCAGCAGCGTAGTCGACTCCCCGGTGGGGGAGCTGTTTTTT. Protein sequence: CASSVVDSPVGELFF.

The rearrangement joins TRBV5-5 to TRBJ1-4; 10 bases agree with TRBD1. This CDR3 is 17 amino acids long. CDR1 SGHKS and CDR2 YYEKEE come from the germline V gene (reference sequence). Trimming took 2 bases from V and 7 from J; bases not matched to a gene: 11. The chain's CDR3 is CASSFGPSGQGLEKLFF. The CDR3 nucleotides read TGTGCCAGCAGCTTTGGGCCCTCGGGACAGGGGCTTGAAAAACTGTTTTTT.

This clone was observed once. The rearrangement links TRBV18 to TRBJ1-1; D is undetermined. The CDR3 runs 17 residues. Trimming removed 6 bases from V and 4 bases from J, with 24 bases in between. Germline V gives CDR1 KGHSH, CDR2 LQKENI. Here the CDR3 DNA reads TGTGCCAGCTCGCCAGTGCCTACCGGGCCTCGGGTCACTGAAGCTTTCTTT. Translation gives CASSPVPTGPRVTEAFF.

This chain uses TRBV7-3 with TRBJ1-1; maybe TRBD1 (6 bases). The CDR3 has 15 amino acids. Germline assignment: CDR1 SGHTA and CDR2 FQGTGA. Trimming took 3 bases from V and 0 from J, leaving 11 bases between them. This chain's CDR3 is CASSLNRVMNTEAFF. The CDR3 DNA follows: TGTGCCAGCAGCTTGAACAGGGTCATGAACACTGAAGCTTTCTTT.

The rearrangement links TRBV5-1 to TRBJ2-7; D ambiguous. The ends were cut back, 3 bases at V and 2 bases at J, with 9 bases in the middle. The CDR3 spans 13 residues. Germline V gives CDR1 SGHRS, CDR2 YFSETQ. The CDR3 DNA reads as TGCGCCAGCAGCTCGGGTATTACCTACGAGCAGTACTTC. This sequence encodes CASSSGITYEQYF.

The V and J genes are TRBV30 and TRBJ1-5, with D uncertain. Germline values: CDR1 GTSNPN, CDR2 SVGIG (reference sequence). The CDR3 is 13 residues long. With 5 bases removed from V and 6 bases from J, the gap between germline ends came to 14 bases. The CDR3 loop is CAWGPDGIQPQHF. Written as DNA, the CDR3 is TGTGCCTGGGGACCGGACGGAATTCAGCCCCAGCATTTT.

This chain connects TRBV11-3 to TRBJ2-2; 9 bases are shared with TRBD2. Looked up from germline, CDR1 is SGHNT and CDR2 is YENEEA. The trim removed 5 bases at V and 8 bases at J, leaving 12 bases unmatched. This CDR3 spans 16 amino acids. The CDR3 loop is CASSQRRPSGTGELFF. CDR3 nucleotides: TGTGCCAGCAGCCAGCGGCGGCCTAGCGGGACTGGGGAGCTGTTTTTT.

With regard to this clone: The same CDR3 is also encoded by other DNA sequences in this sample. The chain joins TRBV27 to TRBJ2-7, with 7 positions matching TRBD2. The germline CDR1 and CDR2 sequences are MNHEY and SMNVEV (reference sequence). The CDR3 runs to 13 residues. The V gene end was trimmed by 2 bases and the J gene end by 4 bases; junction bases not matched to a gene: 2. The CDR3 region has the DNA TGTGCCAGCAGTTTAGGGGAGGGTTACGAGCAGTACTTC. It yields the protein CASSLGEGYEQYF.